This is a list of T cell receptor beta chains from one sample in a study of radiotherapy plus CTLA-4 blockade in lung cancer. Profiled with immunoSEQ multiplex PCR; TCRdb holds only in-frame clones, not every one. Of about 86,000 clones detected, 75% to 90% appear once; the ten largest clones hold 0.82%. Here the sequenced sample was peripheral blood, taken from a patient treated with radiotherapy plus ipilimumab. These receptors originate from a human donor with non-small cell lung cancer who had stable disease on radiotherapy plus ipilimumab. Both conserved end residues are part of each CDR3. Each record gives: clone size, J gene, V gene, D gene, CDR3 DNA, CDR3 protein. A D gene is named only where the DNA matches it firmly. Expanded clones are given a class, and other clones once, few, many or no size at all.

abundance: -; j_gene: TRBJ1-5; v_gene: TRBV19; d_gene: TRBD1; CDR3nt: TGTGCCAGTAGCGCACCACGGGGACAGAACAATCAGCCCCAGCATTTT; CDR3aa: CASSAPRGQNNQPQHF
abundance: -; j_gene: TRBJ1-5; v_gene: TRBV6-1; d_gene: -; CDR3nt: TGTGCCAGCACATCAGCGTTATATAGCAATCAGCCCCAGCATTTT; CDR3aa: CASTSALYSNQPQHF
abundance: -; j_gene: TRBJ2-2; v_gene: TRBV30; d_gene: -; CDR3nt: TGTGCCTGGAGTGTACCGGGGGTGAACGGGGAGCTGTTTTTT; CDR3aa: CAWSVPGVNGELFF
abundance: -; j_gene: TRBJ2-7; v_gene: TRBV11-2; d_gene: -; CDR3nt: TGTGCCAGCAGCTCCGAGGGACATCCCTCCTACGAGCAGTACTTC; CDR3aa: CASSSEGHPSYEQYF
abundance: -; j_gene: TRBJ2-2; v_gene: TRBV6-5; d_gene: TRBD1; CDR3nt: TGTGCCAGCCGTATGGACAGGGCGAACACCGGGGAGCTGTTTTTT; CDR3aa: CASRMDRANTGELFF
abundance: -; j_gene: TRBJ1-2; v_gene: TRBV7-3; d_gene: -; CDR3nt: TGTGCCAGCAGCTTAAGAGGGGACCGGGGCTACACCTTC; CDR3aa: CASSLRGDRGYTF
abundance: -; j_gene: TRBJ1-1; v_gene: TRBV28; d_gene: TRBD1; CDR3nt: TGTGCCAGCAGTTCCTGGGACAGGGGGATCGTCACTGAAGCTTTCTTT; CDR3aa: CASSSWDRGIVTEAFF
abundance: -; j_gene: TRBJ2-5; v_gene: TRBV29-1; d_gene: -; CDR3nt: TGCAGCGTTGGGAGCTGGGGGGAGACCCAGTACTTC; CDR3aa: CSVGSWGETQYF
abundance: -; j_gene: TRBJ1-3; v_gene: TRBV5-6; d_gene: -; CDR3nt: TGTGCCAGCAGCTTACAGCGCTCTGGAAACACCATATATTTT; CDR3aa: CASSLQRSGNTIYF
abundance: once; j_gene: TRBJ2-6; v_gene: TRBV5-1; d_gene: -; CDR3nt: TGCGCCAGCAGCGGATCCGGCTTAGGGTCCTCTGGGGCCAACGTCCTGACTTTC; CDR3aa: CASSGSGLGSSGANVLTF
abundance: -; j_gene: TRBJ2-3; v_gene: TRBV2; d_gene: TRBD1; CDR3nt: TGTGCCAGCAGCCAGGGGGCAGATACGCAGTATTTT; CDR3aa: CASSQGADTQYF
abundance: -; j_gene: TRBJ2-7; v_gene: TRBV5-6; d_gene: TRBD1; CDR3nt: TGTGCCAGCAGCTGGGACAGTTCAGCCTACGAGCAGTACTTC; CDR3aa: CASSWDSSAYEQYF
abundance: once; j_gene: TRBJ1-6; v_gene: TRBV25-1; d_gene: -; CDR3nt: TGTGCCAGCAGTCCCCGTGGGGGGTACGCTTCACCCCTCCACTTT; CDR3aa: CASSPRGGYASPLHF
abundance: -; j_gene: TRBJ1-2; v_gene: TRBV28; d_gene: -; CDR3nt: TGTGCCAGCAGTCTCACCGTGGTTGGCTACACCTTC; CDR3aa: CASSLTVVGYTF
abundance: once; j_gene: TRBJ2-1; v_gene: TRBV19; d_gene: TRBD2; CDR3nt: TGTGCCAGTAGTATAGATCAACTAGCGGGGGCCCTACGAGATGAGCAGTTCTTC; CDR3aa: CASSIDQLAGALRDEQFF
abundance: -; j_gene: TRBJ1-4; v_gene: TRBV6-5; d_gene: TRBD1; CDR3nt: TGTGCCAGCAGCGCAGGGGGCGCCACTAATGAAAAACTGTTTTTT; CDR3aa: CASSAGGATNEKLFF
abundance: -; j_gene: TRBJ1-1; v_gene: TRBV7-9; d_gene: -; CDR3nt: TGTGCCAGCAGCTTAGTGTCCAACATGAACACTGAAGCTTTCTTT; CDR3aa: CASSLVSNMNTEAFF
abundance: -; j_gene: TRBJ1-1; v_gene: TRBV11-2; d_gene: -; CDR3nt: TGTGCCAGCAGCTTAGTCTGGCAAATCACTGAAGCTTTCTTT; CDR3aa: CASSLVWQITEAFF
abundance: -; j_gene: TRBJ1-2; v_gene: TRBV7-9; d_gene: -; CDR3nt: TGTGCCAGCAGCTTACTGGACAGCCCCGACACTTTC; CDR3aa: CASSLLDSPDTF
abundance: few; j_gene: TRBJ1-1; v_gene: TRBV6-1; d_gene: -; CDR3nt: TGTGCCAGCATTTTTCGCAGGGCTTTCTTT; CDR3aa: CASIFRRAFF
abundance: -; j_gene: TRBJ1-6; v_gene: TRBV28; d_gene: -; CDR3nt: TGTGCCAGCAGCCCCGGGGGCTCCTATAATTCACCCCTCCACTTT; CDR3aa: CASSPGGSYNSPLHF
abundance: once; j_gene: TRBJ2-5; v_gene: TRBV7-7; d_gene: -; CDR3nt: TGTGCTAGCAGCTACGGGGGGCCCCAAGAGACCCAGTACTTC; CDR3aa: CASSYGGPQETQYF
abundance: -; j_gene: TRBJ1-1; v_gene: TRBV7-6; d_gene: -; CDR3nt: TGTGCCAGCAGAGAGGACCGGACAGCGAACACTGAAGCTTTCTTT; CDR3aa: CASREDRTANTEAFF
abundance: few; j_gene: TRBJ1-4; v_gene: TRBV28; d_gene: -; CDR3nt: TGTGCCAGCAGTTTATCGGGGAGGGCGACTAATGAAAAACTGTTTTTT; CDR3aa: CASSLSGRATNEKLFF